The 18 T cell receptor beta chains below come from one sample, sequenced in a study of cytomegalovirus exposure and HLA in healthy donors. The PCR was carried out with 60 Vbeta primers and 13 Jbeta primers. Some clones are missing from TCRdb's copy, which holds only in-frame ones; the method was immunoSEQ multiplex PCR. The sample contains 200,000 to 250,000 clones, about 80% of which appear only once. Sequencing used PBMCs. The source of these receptors is a woman aged 55-69 years in good health and CMV-seropositive.

This clone was picked up a small number of times. The genes are TRBV4-1 and TRBJ1-4; 7 bases match TRBD1. The germline V gene encodes CDR1 MGHRA and CDR2 YSYEKL. CDR3 length equals 16 residues. Trimming removed 1 base from V and 8 bases from J; junction bases left unmatched: 10. The CDR3 nucleotides are TGCGCCAGCAGCCAAGGACAGGGCCCAAGTGGGGAAAAACTGTTTTTT. This translates into CASSQGQGPSGEKLFF.

By proportion, this clone is medium-sized (0.01 to 0.1%). This sequence joins TRBV6-1 and TRBJ1-1; 7 nucleotides agree with TRBD1. Germline CDR1 is MNHNS and CDR2 is SASEGT. There are 13 residues in the CDR3. The trim removed 6 bases at V and 7 bases at J, leaving 8 bases unmatched. DNA of the CDR3: TGTGCCAGCAGCTACGGGACAGCACTTGAAGCTTTCTTT. Translated, it gives CASSYGTALEAFF.

This chain joins TRBV30 and TRBJ1-2; unclear D gene. Germline lookup yields CDR1 GTSNPN and CDR2 SVGIG (reference sequence). V lost 0 bases and J 0 bases, leaving 5 bases between the germline ends. CDR3 length: 13 residues. The CDR3: CAWSVSANYGYTF. For the CDR3, the DNA is TGTGCCTGGAGTGTATCAGCTAACTATGGCTACACCTTC.

The chain carries TRBV6-6 and TRBJ2-3, with D maybe TRBD2 (5 bases). CDR1 and CDR2 (germline): MNHNY, SVGAGI (reference sequence). This CDR3 contains 16 residues. Trimming took 2 bases from V and 1 from J, leaving 13 bases between them. CDR3 sequence (DNA): TGTGCCAGCAGTTACGGAACTAGTACGGGCACAGATACGCAGTATTTT. Protein: CASSYGTSTGTDTQYF.

The V call is TRBV4-2, the J call TRBJ1-2; D gene ambiguous. There are 13 residues in the CDR3. The germline V gene encodes CDR1 LGHNA and CDR2 YNFKEQ. Trimming stripped 0 bases from V and 6 bases from J, with 8 bases between. DNA for the CDR3: TGTGCCAGCAGCCAAGAACCGGGGAATGGCTACACCTTC. Residues: CASSQEPGNGYTF.

This clone was seen more than once but under ten times. This chain links TRBV19 with TRBJ1-2; 7 nucleotides align to TRBD1. CDR1 LNHDA and CDR2 SQIVND come from the germline V gene (reference sequence). Trimming removed 7 bases from V and 4 bases from J; junction bases left unmatched: 6. The CDR3 has 13 residues. In DNA, the CDR3 is TGTGCCAGTACCCCGTCAGGGGGCTATGGCTACACCTTC. Residues: CASTPSGGYGYTF.

As to this clone: Other DNA sequences of this sample code for an identical CDR3. V and J are TRBV4-2 and TRBJ2-5; 9 bases match TRBD1. The V segment lost 1 base and the J segment 3 bases; nucleotides outside the gene matches: 0. This CDR3 is built from 14 residues. Germline CDR1 LGHNA, CDR2 YNFKEQ. CDR3 in amino acids: CASSQGTGEETQYF. In nucleotides, the CDR3 is TGTGCCAGCAGCCAAGGGACAGGGGAAGAGACCCAGTACTTC.

On this clone: Other DNA variants within this sample encode the same CDR3. This sequence joins TRBV2 and TRBJ2-3, with a possible D match to TRBD2 (6 bases). Per germline, CDR1 SNHLY and CDR2 FYNNEI. This CDR3 has 13 amino acids. Trimming pared 4 bases from V and 5 bases from J, leaving 10 bases between. CDR3 protein: CASSVGLEDTQYF. In DNA form, the CDR3 reads TGTGCCAGCAGTGTGGGACTCGAAGATACGCAGTATTTT.

This clone is a singleton in its sample. The chain recombines TRBV11-2 with TRBJ2-5, with a possible D match to TRBD2 (5 bases). The J call may be mistaken, given a closer DNA end match to TRBJ2-7. The germline V gene has CDR1 SGHAT and CDR2 FQNNGV. CDR3 length equals 15 residues. CDR3 nucleotides: TGTGCCAGCAGCTTAGTACTAGGTCCTTCCTACGAGCAGTACTTC. It translates to CASSLVLGPSYEQYF.

This chain links TRBV29-1 with TRBJ2-5; the D gene is possibly TRBD1 (5 bases). Germline CDR1 SQVTM, CDR2 ANQGSEA. Trimming pared 6 bases from V and 1 base from J, leaving 12 bases between. CDR3 size: 13 residues. The CDR3 reads CSVPRQRQETQYF. The DNA for the CDR3 is TGCAGCGTCCCCCGACAGCGCCAAGAGACCCAGTACTTC.

The chain has TRBV7-2 and TRBJ2-3, with unresolved D. This CDR3 spans 13 amino acids. The germline gives CDR1 SGHTA, CDR2 FQGNSA. V was trimmed by 1 base and J by 2 bases, leaving 4 bases between them. The DNA of the CDR3 is TGTGCCAGCAGCTTAGAACACACAGATACGCAGTATTTT. Translated: CASSLEHTDTQYF.

The CDR3 region is CATGSGRKGEQYF. The CDR3 nucleotides read TGTGCCACGGGGAGCGGGAGAAAGGGCGAGCAGTACTTC. The V gene is TRBV6-5, the J gene TRBJ2-7, with TRBD2 identical over 8 bases. From germline, CDR1 is MNHEY and CDR2 SVGAGI. J lost 6 bases, V lost 10 bases, and 11 bases had no gene match. The CDR3 consists of 13 residues.

V gene TRBV28 combines with J gene TRBJ2-5; perhaps TRBD2 as D (5 bases). With 3 bases removed from V and 5 bases from J, the gap between germline ends came to 13 bases. Germline lookup yields CDR1 MDHEN and CDR2 SYDVKM. The CDR3 totals 14 residues. The CDR3 loop is CASSLTPRGETQYF. The CDR3 DNA is TGTGCCAGCAGTTTGACCCCTCGGGGTGAGACCCAGTACTTC. The full variable domain, its missing parts supplied by reference TRBV28 and TRBJ2-5, is DVKVTQSSRYLVKRTGEKVFLECVQDMDHENMFWYRQDPGLGLRLIYFSYDVKMKEKGDIPEGYSVSREKKERFSLILESASTNQTSMYLCASSLTPRGETQYFGPGTRLLVL.

Of note for this clone: Mismatch with germline at one junction end may stem from a read error. CDR3 residues: CASSLVLASGRGDF. CDR3 coding DNA: TGCGCCAGCAGCTTGGTCCTCGCTAGCGGGAGGGGAGACTTC. This chain links TRBV5-1 with TRBJ2-5; 12 positions match TRBD2. The CDR3 runs to 14 residues. The germline V gene encodes CDR1 SGHRS and CDR2 YFSETQ.

V usage is TRBV19 and J usage is TRBJ1-5; D ambiguous. The germline V gene has CDR1 LNHDA and CDR2 SQIVND (reference sequence). Deletions cut 4 bases from V and 2 bases from J, with 12 bases between. This CDR3 has 15 amino acids. The CDR3 loop is CASSSSGFGNQPQHF. For the CDR3, the DNA is TGTGCCAGTAGTAGCTCCGGTTTTGGCAATCAGCCCCAGCATTTT.

A single count supports this clone. For the CDR3, the DNA is TGTGCCAGCAGTTACTTGGCAGGGTCCTACGAGCAGTACTTC. It translates to CASSYLAGSYEQYF. This chain joins TRBV6-5 and TRBJ2-7, with D possibly being TRBD1 (5 bases). Between the trimmed V and J ends, which lost 1 base and 1 base, there was a span of 8 bases. CDR3 length: 14 residues. CDR1 MNHEY and CDR2 SVGAGI come from the germline V gene.

The chain couples TRBV7-9 to TRBJ2-7, with 13 bases that match TRBD2. The CDR3 covers 15 residues. V gave up 4 bases and J gave up 4 bases; unmatched junction bases: 4. Germline CDR1 is SEHNR and CDR2 is FQNEAQ (reference sequence). Written as DNA, the CDR3 is TGTGCCAGCAGCTGGGGGACTAGCGGGGTTTACGAGCAGTACTTC. Protein product: CASSWGTSGVYEQYF.

In this sample, this clone turned up once. Sequence at one end of the junction differs from germline and may be a read error. Other nucleotide sequences from this sample produce the same CDR3. The chain is built from TRBV5-1 and TRBJ1-1; a possible D gene is TRBD1 (6 bases). This CDR3 contains 16 residues. Germline assignment: CDR1 SGHRS and CDR2 YFSETQ. The CDR3 here is CASSTSTGTSNTEAFF. CDR3 bases: TGCGCCAGCAGCACTTCTACCGGGACATCGAACACTGAGGCTTTCTTT.